Below, 5 T cell receptor beta chains from the same sample are listed, as sequenced in a study of shared clonotypes between healthy human individuals. This table comes from immunoSEQ multiplex PCR, and its TCRdb copy is limited to in-frame clones, with some not included. There are approximately 2,000,000 clones in the sample; around 93% occur only once, and around 0.35% lies in the top ten. The sequencing sample was made of naive CD4+ T cells from PBMCs. Subset of the sample: CD45RA+ positively selected. Source of these receptors: a young man in good health. Some clones in this sample may be carry-over from other donors' samples.

The chain employs TRBV21-1 and TRBJ1-5; the table gives TRBD1 as D, unverified against the DNA. TRBV21-1 is noted as a pseudogene. There are 14 residues in the CDR3. The chain's CDR3 is CASSGGSPREPQHF. Written as DNA, the CDR3 is TGTGCCAGCAGCGGGGGCTCCCCGAGGGAACCCCAGCATTTT.

The CDR3: CSVSQGSGPTEAFF. The CDR3 coding sequence is TGCAGCGTTTCCCAAGGTTCAGGGCCCACTGAAGCTTTCTTT. The V gene is TRBV29-1, the J gene TRBJ1-1; D is perhaps TRBD1 (5 bases). The V end lost 5 bases, the J end lost 4 bases, and 17 bases lay between the germline ends. The CDR3 loop spans 14 amino acids. Germline loops: CDR1 SQVTM, CDR2 ANQGSEA.

The chain combines TRBV10-1 with TRBJ2-2; no firm D call. The CDR3 is 16 amino acids. V gave up 6 bases and J gave up 2 bases, with 16 bases separating them. CDR1 and CDR2 from the germline V gene are WNHNN and SYGVQD (reference sequence). The DNA for the CDR3 is TGCGCCAGCAGCGTCAGGATCCCTGTAAACACCGGGGAGCTGTTTTTT. It is translated as CASSVRIPVNTGELFF.

The chain joins TRBV15 to TRBJ2-5; D is unresolved. The J call may be wrong; the DNA end is better matched by TRBJ2-7. Germline V gene data show CDR1 as LNHNV and CDR2 as YYDKDF (reference sequence). The CDR3 is 15 amino acids. CDR3: CATSRERYESYEQYF. DNA of the CDR3: TGTGCCACCAGCAGAGAACGGTATGAGTCCTACGAGCAGTACTTC.

This chain links TRBV19 with TRBJ1-2, with 8 nucleotides matching TRBD1. The trim removed 6 bases at V and 3 bases at J, leaving 3 bases unmatched. Germline loops: CDR1 LNHDA, CDR2 SQIVND (reference sequence). The length of the CDR3 is 13 residues. This CDR3 reads CASRQGVDYGYTF. The CDR3 DNA sequence: TGTGCCAGTAGACAGGGGGTCGACTATGGCTACACCTTC. Full variable domain (outside the CDR3, taken from reference TRBV19 and TRBJ1-2): DGGITQSPKYLFRKEGQNVTLSCEQNLNHDAMYWYRQDPGQGLRLIYYSQIVNDFQKGDIAEGYSVSREKKESFPLTVTSAQKNPTAFYLCASRQGVDYGYTFGSGTRLTVV.